The source of this T cell receptor beta chain is a study of OX40 agonist ivuxolimab in advanced cancers. Study summary: The group had a mean age of approximately 60 years, ranged from about 20 to 79, and was 80% to 85% male. Three patients, one with hepatocellular carcinoma and two with cutaneous melanoma, achieved partial responses.

The data were produced by immunoSEQ multiplex PCR, yet TCRdb's version contains in-frame clones alone and is incomplete. The sample gives over 60,000 clones, 80% to 90% of which show up once; 0.85% to 1% is in the top ten. The receptor was derived from an adult with an advanced solid tumor such as melanoma, head and neck, liver or kidney cancer. Here the sequenced sample was CD4+ or CD8+ T cells sorted from blood, taken in a trial of the OX40 agonist ivuxolimab.

The CDR3 nucleotides read TGTGCCTGGAGTGTACTCACTAGCGGTGTCAACGAGCAGTACTTC. The encoded protein is CAWSVLTSGVNEQYF. The chain uses TRBV30 and TRBJ2-7, with 8 nucleotides matching TRBD2. V gave up 0 bases and J gave up 5 bases; unmatched junction bases: 9. The CDR3 covers 15 residues. CDR1 and CDR2 (germline): GTSNPN, SVGIG (reference sequence).